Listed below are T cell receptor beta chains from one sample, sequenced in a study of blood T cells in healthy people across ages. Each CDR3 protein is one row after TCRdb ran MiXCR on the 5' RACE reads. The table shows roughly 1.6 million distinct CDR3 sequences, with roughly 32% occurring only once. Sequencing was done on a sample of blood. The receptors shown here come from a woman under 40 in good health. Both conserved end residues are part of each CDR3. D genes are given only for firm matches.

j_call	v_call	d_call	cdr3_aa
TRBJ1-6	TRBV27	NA	CASSLTGYSPLHF
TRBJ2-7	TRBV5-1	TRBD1	CASSSRTGTVDSSYEQYF
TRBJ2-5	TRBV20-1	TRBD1	CSASGQGRWETQYF
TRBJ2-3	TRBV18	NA	CASTGRGDTQYF
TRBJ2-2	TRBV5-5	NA	CASSLAGWANTGELFF
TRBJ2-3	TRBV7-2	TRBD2	CASSRWRELGTDTQYF
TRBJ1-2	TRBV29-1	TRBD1	CNVVTLDRGRGVYGYTF
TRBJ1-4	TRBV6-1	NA	CASSGLFPATNEKLFF
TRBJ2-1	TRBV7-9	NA	CASSLQGEGFNEQFF
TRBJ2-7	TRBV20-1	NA	CSARPFEDRSLFLYEQYF